A single sample gave rise to the 3 T cell receptor beta chains below, sequenced in a study of CD8 T cells in ankylosing spondylitis. Study findings and constraints: What seemed typical of ankylosing spondylitis blood was a TCR beta motif built from eight highly homologous variants.

TCRdb processed the 5' RACE reads anew with MiXCR; each CDR3 protein has one entry. The sample lists approximately 550,000 distinct CDR3 sequences; more than 9.5% were seen once. What these receptors recognize is not known. The source material was blood, either unsorted or a sorted T cell fraction (not recorded which). Receptors were obtained from a male donor with ankylosing spondylitis.

The gene calls are TRBV3-1 and TRBJ2-7; TRBD2 aligns across 12 bases. Unmatched junction bases numbered 9, after V lost 1 base and J lost 5 bases. The germline V gene encodes CDR1 LGHDT and CDR2 YNNKEL (reference sequence). The CDR3 extends over 17 amino acids. CDR3 sequence: CASSQVRTSGAGNEQYF. The DNA of the CDR3 is TGTGCCAGCAGCCAAGTTCGGACTAGCGGGGCAGGCAACGAGCAGTACTTC.

In this sample, this clonotype turned up a few times. The chain employs TRBV20-1 and TRBJ2-3, with 9 positions matching TRBD1. The CDR3 spans 13 residues. With 2 bases clipped from V and 6 bases from J, the junction kept 3 bases outside the gene matches. Germline CDR1 and CDR2: DFQATT and SNEGSKA (reference sequence). For the CDR3, the DNA is TGCAGTGCTAGAACAGGGGGCCGGGATACGCAGTATTTT. It specifies CSARTGGRDTQYF.

This clonotype occurred many times. The rearrangement links TRBV29-1 to TRBJ2-3, with 14 bases matching TRBD2. Germline V CDR1 and CDR2: SQVTM, ANQGSEA. V shed 6 bases, J shed 4 bases, and the junction held 6 bases outside the gene matches. The CDR3 consists of 15 residues. The chain's CDR3 is CSVTGTSGSPDTQYF. Here the CDR3 DNA reads TGCAGCGTCACCGGGACTAGCGGGAGTCCAGATACGCAGTATTTT.